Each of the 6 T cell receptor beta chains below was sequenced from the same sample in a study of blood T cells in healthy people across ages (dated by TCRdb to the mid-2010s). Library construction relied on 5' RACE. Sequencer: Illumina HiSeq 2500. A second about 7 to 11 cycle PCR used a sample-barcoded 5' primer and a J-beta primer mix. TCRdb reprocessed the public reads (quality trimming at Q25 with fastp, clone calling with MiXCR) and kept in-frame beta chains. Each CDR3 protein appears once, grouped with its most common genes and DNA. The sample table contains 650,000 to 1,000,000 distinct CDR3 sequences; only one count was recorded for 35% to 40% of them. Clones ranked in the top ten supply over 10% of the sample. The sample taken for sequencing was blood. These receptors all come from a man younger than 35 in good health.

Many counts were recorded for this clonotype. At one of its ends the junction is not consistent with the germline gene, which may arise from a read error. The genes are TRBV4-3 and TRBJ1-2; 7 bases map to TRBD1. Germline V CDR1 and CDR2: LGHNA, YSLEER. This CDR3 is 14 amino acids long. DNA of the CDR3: TGTGCCAGCAGCCCCGGGACAGCTAACTATGGCTACACCTTC. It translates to CASSPGTANYGYTF.

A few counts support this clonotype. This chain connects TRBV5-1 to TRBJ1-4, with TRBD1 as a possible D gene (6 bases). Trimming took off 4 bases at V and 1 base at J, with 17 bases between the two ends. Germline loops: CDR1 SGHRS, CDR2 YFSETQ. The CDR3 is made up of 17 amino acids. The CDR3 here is CASSRELGGLTNEKLFF. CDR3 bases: TGCGCCAGCAGCCGAGAACTAGGGGGGCTAACTAATGAAAAACTGTTTTTT.

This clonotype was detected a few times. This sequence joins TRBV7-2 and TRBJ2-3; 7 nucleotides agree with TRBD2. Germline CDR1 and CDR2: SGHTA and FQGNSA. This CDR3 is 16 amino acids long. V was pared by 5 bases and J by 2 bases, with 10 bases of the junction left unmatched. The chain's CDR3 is CASSQREGLITDTQYF. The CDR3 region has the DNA TGTGCCAGCAGCCAGAGGGAGGGGCTAATCACAGATACGCAGTATTTT. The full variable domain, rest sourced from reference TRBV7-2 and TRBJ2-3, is GAGVSQSPSNKVTEKGKDVELRCDPISGHTALYWYRQSLGQGLEFLIYFQGNSAPDKSGLPSDRFSAERTGGSVSTLTIQRTQQEDSAVYLCASSQREGLITDTQYFGPGTRLTVL.

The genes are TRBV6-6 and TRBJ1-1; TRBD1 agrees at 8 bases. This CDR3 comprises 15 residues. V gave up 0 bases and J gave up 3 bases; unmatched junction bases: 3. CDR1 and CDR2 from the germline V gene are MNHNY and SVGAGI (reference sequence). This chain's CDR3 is CASSYSRTGHTEAFF. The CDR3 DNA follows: TGTGCCAGCAGTTACTCTAGGACAGGGCACACTGAAGCTTTCTTT.

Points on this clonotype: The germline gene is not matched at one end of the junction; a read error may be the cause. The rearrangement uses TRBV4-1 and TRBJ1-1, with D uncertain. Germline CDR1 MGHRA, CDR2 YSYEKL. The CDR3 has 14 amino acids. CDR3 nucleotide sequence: TGCACCAGCAGCCAAGTGGTAGTGTCAGCTGAAGCTTTCTTT. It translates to CTSSQVVVSAEAFF.

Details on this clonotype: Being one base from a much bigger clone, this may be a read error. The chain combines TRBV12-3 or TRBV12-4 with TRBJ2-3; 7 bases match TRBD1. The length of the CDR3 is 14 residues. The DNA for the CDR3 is TGTGCCAGCAGTTTTTGGGATGGGACAGATACGCGGTATTTT. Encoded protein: CASSFWDGTDTRYF.